Listed below are T cell receptor beta chains from one sample, sequenced in a study of T cell repertoires in cytomegalovirus infection. TCRdb recomputed calls from the reads with MiXCR, one row per CDR3 protein. The data show about 260,000 distinct CDR3 sequences, about 13% seen once. Sequencing input: PBMCs. The origin of the receptors is a human donor in good health (CMV status not recorded). Some clones in this sample may be carry-over from other donors' samples. Each CDR3 is given with its conserved first and last residue. Each record gives: V gene, D gene, J gene, clone size, CDR3 protein, CDR3 DNA. A D gene is named only where the DNA matches it firmly. Part of the rows lack a size; the others show once, few, many or a class for expanded clones.

TRBV20-1	-	TRBJ2-1	many	CSARRPTYNEQFF	TGCAGTGCTAGGCGGCCGACCTACAATGAGCAGTTCTTC
TRBV11-2	TRBD1	TRBJ2-2	many	CASSSNRGTGELFF	TGTGCCAGCAGCAGCAACAGGGGCACCGGGGAGCTGTTTTTT
TRBV7-9	TRBD2	TRBJ2-1	few	CASSSGPSGQLLPDNEQFF	TGTGCCAGCAGCTCCGGGCCTAGCGGGCAGCTCTTACCAGACAATGAGCAGTTCTTC
TRBV4-2	TRBD1	TRBJ1-4	many	CASSSRQGLNEKLFF	TGTGCCAGCAGCTCTCGACAGGGGCTCAATGAAAAACTGTTTTTT
TRBV7-8	TRBD2	TRBJ2-1	many	CASSLEYQRGSYNEQFF	TGTGCCAGCAGCTTAGAGTACCAGCGGGGCTCCTACAATGAGCAGTTCTTC
TRBV11-2	-	TRBJ2-3	-	CASSYLSDTQYF	TGTGCCAGCAGCTACCTATCAGATACGCAGTATTTT
TRBV7-8	-	TRBJ2-1	many	CASSLEIGNEQFF	TGTGCCAGCAGCTTAGAGATCGGCAATGAGCAGTTCTTC
TRBV5-1	TRBD1	TRBJ1-1	many	CASSLGQGRAFF	TGCGCCAGCAGCTTGGGACAGGGGAGAGCTTTCTTT
TRBV6-5	TRBD1	TRBJ1-4	-	CASSYQGAANEKLFF	TGTGCCAGCAGTTACCAGGGGGCGGCTAATGAAAAACTGTTTTTT
TRBV7-2	TRBD2	TRBJ2-1	many	CASSSGLAGGFGNEQFF	TGTGCCAGCAGCTCGGGACTAGCGGGAGGTTTCGGCAATGAGCAGTTCTTC
TRBV29-1	-	TRBJ2-3	few	CSGMATDTQYF	TGCAGCGGCATGGCTACAGATACGCAGTATTTT
TRBV12-5	-	TRBJ2-3	-	CASGAFGQIADTQYF	TGTGCTAGTGGTGCATTTGGACAGATTGCAGATACGCAGTATTTT
TRBV28	-	TRBJ1-5	many	CASTTEGNRQPQHF	TGTGCCAGCACCACAGAGGGGAATCGTCAGCCCCAGCATTTT
TRBV7-9	-	TRBJ2-7	many	CASSPREYEQYF	TGTGCCAGCAGCCCCCGCGAGTACGAGCAGTACTTC
TRBV4-1	TRBD2	TRBJ2-5	-	CASSHPGLVANQETQYF	TGCGCCAGCAGCCACCCGGGACTAGTGGCCAACCAAGAGACCCAGTACTTC
TRBV20-1	-	TRBJ2-1	-	CSARDLVNSSYNEQFF	TGCAGTGCTAGAGATCTAGTTAATTCCTCCTACAATGAGCAGTTCTTC